These 13 T cell receptor beta chains came from one sample sequenced in a study of spatial heterogeneity in lung cancer. Study outcomes and limitations: Intratumoral expanded alpha and beta TCR counts were found to track tumor mutation counts.

Time point described: sample taken at primary tumor resection. Via MiXCR, TCRdb re-called the 5' RACE reads, giving one row per CDR3 protein. The table includes a few thousand distinct CDR3 sequences, roughly 15% detected once. Their antigen targets remain unknown. The specimen was lung tumor tissue, collected at surgery. These receptors came from a male donor with early-stage non-small cell lung cancer.

This clonotype is medium-sized within its sample. This beta chain is a stray read from a library made for alpha chains; its abundance is not meaningful. The chain has TRBV28 and TRBJ1-5, with 9 nucleotides matching TRBD1. Looked up from germline, CDR1 is MDHEN and CDR2 is SYDVKM. V shed 6 bases, J shed 2 bases, and the junction held 8 bases outside the gene matches. The length of the CDR3 is 16 residues. The DNA for the CDR3 is TGTGCCAGCAGACCACAGGGGGCGGCGGGCAATCAGCCCCAGCATTTT. Translated, it gives CASRPQGAAGNQPQHF.

This clonotype is deemed medium-sized. Within a library made for alpha chains, this beta chain is off target, and its count is uninformative. V usage is TRBV12-3 or TRBV12-4 and J usage is TRBJ1-1; D is perhaps TRBD1 (5 bases). The germline V and J ends were trimmed by 7 bases and 7 bases, with 13 bases remaining between them. The CDR3 is 12 residues long. The CDR3 reads CASMKRGNEAFF. In nucleotides, the CDR3 is TGTGCCAGCATGAAAAGGGGAAATGAAGCTTTCTTT.

Within the sample, this clonotype is medium-sized. A library prepared for alpha chains yielded this beta chain as an off-target read; its size is of little meaning. CDR3: CASFLAGTDTQYF. DNA of the CDR3: TGTGCCAGCTTTCTGGCTGGCACAGATACGCAGTATTTT. The rearrangement joins TRBV6-2 or TRBV6-3 to TRBJ2-3, with D unresolved. The CDR3 has 13 residues. CDR1 is MNHEY, CDR2 SVGEGT, per germline. V lost 8 bases and J 1 base, leaving 10 bases between the germline ends.

This clonotype is termed medium-sized. A library prepared for alpha chains yielded this beta chain as an off-target read; its size is of little meaning. This chain uses TRBV5-1 with TRBJ2-1; 12 bases line up with TRBD2. The CDR3 runs 13 residues. V lost 4 bases to trimming and J lost 9 bases; unmatched junction nucleotides: 2. Per germline, CDR1 SGHRS and CDR2 YFSETQ. The CDR3, as DNA: TGCGCCAGCAGCCGACTAGCGGGAGTTGAGCAGTTCTTC. It codes for CASSRLAGVEQFF.

Regarding this clonotype: This beta chain turned up in a library designed for alpha chains; as an off-target read, its abundance says little. V and J are TRBV19 and TRBJ2-3, with D hard to call. Germline loops: CDR1 LNHDA, CDR2 SQIVND (reference sequence). The CDR3 sequence is 15 residues long. Trimming pared 4 bases from V and 5 bases from J, leaving 16 bases between. As DNA, the CDR3 is TGTGCCAGTAGTACATCCCGGGCCCCGCAAGATACGCAGTATTTT. Translated: CASSTSRAPQDTQYF. Full variable domain (rest looked up from reference TRBV19 and TRBJ2-3): DGGITQSPKYLFRKEGQNVTLSCEQNLNHDAMYWYRQDPGQGLRLIYYSQIVNDFQKGDIAEGYSVSREKKESFPLTVTSAQKNPTAFYLCASSTSRAPQDTQYFGPGTRLTVL.

There are a few counts of this clonotype. The size of this beta chain means little, since it is a stray read in a library made for alpha chains. The rearrangement joins TRBV2 to TRBJ2-7; 9 nucleotides line up with TRBD1. CDR3 length: 12 residues. Per germline, CDR1 SNHLY and CDR2 FYNNEI. Germline trimming cut 5 bases from V and 8 bases from J; bases unmatched to any gene: 4. The CDR3 here is CASSLTGGKQYF. As DNA, the CDR3 is TGTGCCAGCAGTCTGACAGGGGGTAAGCAGTACTTC. Full variable domain (remainder filled in from reference TRBV2 and TRBJ2-7): EPEVTQTPSHQVTQMGQEVILRCVPISNHLYFYWYRQILGQKVEFLVSFYNNEISEKSEIFDDQFSVERPDGSNFTLKIRSTKLEDSAMYFCASSLTGGKQYFGPGTRLTVT.

On this clonotype itself: For a library built for alpha chains, this beta chain is a stray read; little rests on its size. The chain joins TRBV7-9 to TRBJ2-7, with D maybe TRBD1 (5 bases). Between the trimmed V and J ends, which lost 2 bases and 4 bases, there was a span of 9 bases. Per germline, CDR1 SEHNR and CDR2 FQNEAQ (reference sequence). The CDR3 consists of 13 residues. CDR3 sequence reads: CASSLQGDYEQYF. The CDR3, as DNA: TGTGCCAGCAGCTTACAAGGGGATTACGAGCAGTACTTC.

Relative to its sample, this clonotype is medium-sized. This beta chain lies outside the target of a library built for alpha chains; its clone size means little. The rearrangement links TRBV27 to TRBJ1-4, with TRBD1 as a possible D gene (6 bases). The V gene's germline CDR1 is MNHEY and CDR2 SMNVEV (reference sequence). The ends were cut back, 4 bases at V and 7 bases at J, with 16 bases in the middle. The CDR3 covers 15 residues. In DNA form, the CDR3 reads TGTGCCAGCAGTTCCCTAGCGGGGGCTATTGAAAAACTGTTTTTT. The encoded protein is CASSSLAGAIEKLFF.

This clonotype qualifies as medium-sized. This beta chain is off target for a library built for alpha chains, so its abundance means little. V is TRBV20-1 and J is TRBJ1-4; D is undetermined. Germline CDR1 DFQATT, CDR2 SNEGSKA (reference sequence). CDR3 size: 13 residues. V gave up 6 bases and J gave up 7 bases, with 15 bases separating them. The CDR3 region is CSAATGSGEKLFF. DNA for the CDR3: TGCAGTGCCGCAACGGGCTCGGGTGAAAAACTGTTTTTT.

With respect to this clonotype: A library made for alpha chains picked up this beta chain off target, so its size means little. The chain has TRBV29-1 and TRBJ2-3, with D unresolved. The V gene's germline CDR1 is SQVTM and CDR2 ANQGSEA. This CDR3 has 11 residues. Trimming took 4 bases from V and 8 from J, leaving 10 bases between them. The CDR3 nucleotides read TGCAGCGTTGGGTCCATGGGTACGCAGTATTTT. It specifies CSVGSMGTQYF.

In its sample, this clonotype is medium-sized (0.01 to 0.1%). Because the library targeted alpha chains, this beta chain is an off-target read whose size means little. The CDR3 loop is CASSPRGNTEAFF. CDR3 in DNA: TGTGCCAGCAGTCCAAGGGGAAACACTGAAGCTTTCTTT. J is TRBJ1-1 and V is TRBV12-3 or TRBV12-4, with D possibly TRBD1 on 5 matching bases. Between the trimmed V and J ends, which lost 5 bases and 2 bases, there was a span of 9 bases. The CDR3 runs to 13 residues.

Remarks on this clonotype: The library was prepared for alpha chains; this beta chain is a stray read, so its frequency means little. The chain has TRBV6-6 and TRBJ2-5; 11 nucleotides match TRBD2. CDR1 is MNHNY, CDR2 SVGAGI, per germline (reference sequence). This CDR3 region has 11 residues. The CDR3 here is CGSGGEETQYF. CDR3 coding DNA: TGTGGTAGCGGGGGGGAGGAGACCCAGTACTTC.

This clonotype has more than one count but fewer than ten. This beta chain represents an off-target read in a library built for alpha chains; its size is of limited meaning. CDR3: CASSLTGGSYEQYF. Here the CDR3 DNA reads TGTGCCAGCAGTTTAACAGGGGGCTCCTACGAGCAGTACTTC. The chain carries TRBV27 and TRBJ2-7, with 8 bases that match TRBD1. Germline V gene sequence: CDR1 MNHEY, CDR2 SMNVEV (reference sequence). The CDR3 has 14 residues. Losses at the gene ends were 2 bases for V and 0 bases for J; bases not matched to a gene: 0.